This T cell receptor beta chain came from a study of cytomegalovirus exposure and HLA in healthy donors. Findings and limits, study-wide: 87-base-pair reads could not separate some V segments, including TRBV6-2 and TRBV6-3. Among TCR beta chains, those listed as cytomegalovirus-associated numbered more than 150.

PCR primers comprised 60 Vbeta and 13 Jbeta primers. Assay used: immunoSEQ multiplex PCR; TCRdb lists only in-frame clones, some missing. The data contain about 95,000 clones, around 79% of them singletons. This clone was seen more than once but under ten times. The antigen remains unidentified. Germline-derived CDR1 and CDR2 are SGHDT and YYEEEE. The length of the CDR3 is 15 residues. J gave up 4 bases and V 5 bases, and 9 bases lay outside the gene matches. Sequencing was done on a sample of PBMCs. The chain combines TRBV5-6 with TRBJ1-5; TRBD1 aligns across 7 bases. The sequence was collected from a woman aged 40 to 50 in good health and CMV-seronegative. The CDR3 region has the DNA TGTGCCAGCAGTCGTAAGGGACAGTTTAATCAGCCCCAGCATTTT. As protein: CASSRKGQFNQPQHF.